Each of the 29 T cell receptor beta chains below was sequenced from the same sample in a study of blood T cells in healthy people across ages. A J-beta primer mix and a sample-barcoded 5' primer were used in a second PCR of roughly 7 to 12 cycles. In TCRdb, the 5' RACE reads were re-called with MiXCR into one record per CDR3 protein. The sample has 900,000 to 950,000 distinct CDR3 sequences; 25% to 30% are singletons. The same sample was also studied in work on T cells of mothers and their children.

The specimen sequenced was blood. These receptors were taken from a woman aged 40 to 55 in good health.

This chain links TRBV29-1 with TRBJ1-4; the D gene is possibly TRBD1 (5 bases). Deletions cut 5 bases from V and 0 bases from J, with 10 bases between. CDR3 length: 14 residues. Germline V gene sequence: CDR1 SQVTM, CDR2 ANQGSEA. CDR3 protein: CSVLGVATNEKLFF. DNA for the CDR3: TGCAGCGTTCTGGGGGTGGCAACTAATGAAAAACTGTTTTTT. The full variable domain, with the rest looked up from reference TRBV29-1 and TRBJ1-4, is SAVISQKPSRDICQRGTSLTIQCQVDSQVTMMFWYRQQPGQSLTLIATANQGSEATYESGFVIDKFPISRPNLTFSTLTVSNMSPEDSSIYLCSVLGVATNEKLFFGSGTQLSVL.

This clonotype came up many times. The chain has TRBV5-1 and TRBJ2-6; TRBD1 is a possible D gene (6 bases). Trimming took 0 bases from V and 3 from J, leaving 10 bases between them. In germline, CDR1 is SGHRS, CDR2 YFSETQ. The CDR3 has 16 residues. For the CDR3, the DNA is TGCGCCAGCAGCTTGGGGGGGCCCGATGGGGCCAACGTCCTGACTTTC. Its translation is CASSLGGPDGANVLTF. The full variable domain, its missing parts supplied by reference TRBV5-1 and TRBJ2-6, is KAGVTQTPRYLIKTRGQQVTLSCSPISGHRSVSWYQQTPGQGLQFLFEYFSETQRNKGNFPGRFSGRQFSNSRSEMNVSTLELGDSALYLCASSLGGPDGANVLTFGAGSRLTVL.

This clonotype was seen a handful of times. The chain has TRBV2 and TRBJ2-3; a weak D match, TRBD2 (6 bases). Deletions cut 5 bases from V and 0 bases from J, with 18 bases between. Germline V gene sequence: CDR1 SNHLY, CDR2 FYNNEI. The CDR3 is made up of 17 amino acids. As DNA, the CDR3 is TGTGCCAGCAGTTCGGGACGGACTAACCTTAGCACAGATACGCAGTATTTT. Translated, it gives CASSSGRTNLSTDTQYF.

A few counts support this clonotype. This chain joins TRBV12-3 or TRBV12-4 and TRBJ1-5, with D perhaps TRBD1 (5 bases). V lost 7 bases to trimming and J lost 4 bases, with 17 bases between them. This CDR3 is 15 amino acids long. The CDR3 sequence is CASTSGGLGNQPQHF. For the CDR3, the DNA is TGTGCCAGCACTTCGGGGGGGTTGGGGAATCAGCCCCAGCATTTT.

Written as DNA, the CDR3 is TGTGCCAGCGGACAGACAGGGTCTGGGGCCAACGTCCTGACTTTC. Encoded protein: CASGQTGSGANVLTF. The chain carries TRBV7-2 and TRBJ2-6, with 7 bases lining up with TRBD1. With V trimmed by 8 bases and J by 1 base, 5 bases remained unmatched. CDR1 SGHTA and CDR2 FQGNSA come from the germline V gene. The CDR3 contains 15 residues.

CDR3 in DNA: TGTGCCAGCAGCCATCGGACAGTTAGCTATGGCTACACCTTC. This codes for CASSHRTVSYGYTF. The rearrangement links TRBV4-2 to TRBJ1-2, with a possible D match to TRBD1 (6 bases). Germline V gene sequence: CDR1 LGHNA, CDR2 YNFKEQ. This CDR3 contains 14 residues. V was pared by 3 bases and J by 4 bases, with 12 bases between.

CDR3 sequence (DNA): TGTGCCAGCAGCACCGGACAGGAGGCCGGGGCCAACGTCCTGACTTTC. Its translation: CASSTGQEAGANVLTF. This chain connects TRBV11-2 to TRBJ2-6; 7 nucleotides line up with TRBD1. The CDR3 is 16 amino acids. Germline lookup yields CDR1 SGHAT and CDR2 FQNNGV. Trimming at V came to 5 bases and at J to 4 bases, leaving 8 bases not matched to a gene. Combining the CDR3 with reference TRBV11-2 and TRBJ2-6 gives the whole variable domain EAGVAQSPRYKIIEKRQSVAFWCNPISGHATLYWYQQILGQGPKLLIQFQNNGVVDDSQLPKDRFSAERLKGVDSTLKIQPAKLEDSAVYLCASSTGQEAGANVLTFGAGSRLTVL.

The rearrangement links TRBV9 to TRBJ2-3, with D perhaps TRBD2 (5 bases). The CDR3 runs to 16 residues. Between the trimmed V and J ends, which lost 3 bases and 0 bases, there was a span of 14 bases. The V gene's germline CDR1 is SGDLS and CDR2 YYNGEE. The CDR3 DNA sequence: TGTGCCAGCAGCGGAACGGGGAGAACTAGCACAGATACGCAGTATTTT. Translation: CASSGTGRTSTDTQYF. Looking up the rest from reference TRBV9 and TRBJ2-3 gives the full variable domain: DSGVTQTPKHLITATGQRVTLRCSPRSGDLSVYWYQQSLDQGLQFLIQYYNGEERAKGNILERFSAQQFPDLHSELNLSSLELGDSALYFCASSGTGRTSTDTQYFGPGTRLTVL.

This clonotype has more than one count but fewer than ten. The V gene is TRBV7-9, the J gene TRBJ1-5; D gene ambiguous. The CDR3 sequence is 15 residues long. V lost 0 bases to trimming and J lost 5 bases, with 11 bases between them. Germline V gene lookup returns CDR1 SEHNR and CDR2 FQNEAQ (reference sequence). DNA for the CDR3: TGTGCCAGCAGCTTAGCTGATAGAGAGCATCAGCCCCAGCATTTT. It encodes CASSLADREHQPQHF.

This clonotype was detected ten times or more. The chain is built from TRBV27 and TRBJ2-7, with 7 nucleotides matching TRBD2. Trimming took 6 bases from V and 7 from J; bases not matched to a gene: 21. Looked up from germline, CDR1 is MNHEY and CDR2 is SMNVEV (reference sequence). CDR3 size: 17 residues. CDR3 amino acids: CASRTPFRGEGVLEQYF. DNA of the CDR3: TGTGCCAGCAGGACACCGTTTCGGGGGGAAGGCGTTCTGGAGCAGTACTTC.

The gene calls are TRBV11-2 and TRBJ2-7; TRBD2 agrees at 13 bases. Germline-derived CDR1 and CDR2 are SGHAT and FQNNGV. J lost 2 bases, V lost 5 bases, and 15 bases had no gene match. CDR3 length: 19 residues. CDR3 protein: CASSPRMVRLAGGAYEQYF. The CDR3, as DNA: TGTGCCAGCAGCCCTCGCATGGTGAGACTAGCGGGGGGAGCCTACGAGCAGTACTTC.

Many counts were recorded for this clonotype. V and J are TRBV28 and TRBJ2-4; no firm D call. Germline V lookup: CDR1 MDHEN, CDR2 SYDVKM. Trimming took off 6 bases at V and 1 base at J, with 19 bases between the two ends. This CDR3 comprises 17 residues. This chain's CDR3 is CASRKIPGDMAKNIQYF. The CDR3 DNA is TGTGCCAGCAGGAAAATCCCGGGCGACATGGCCAAAAACATTCAGTACTTC.

The gene calls are TRBV6-1 and TRBJ1-6; possibly TRBD1 for D (6 bases). Germline V gives CDR1 MNHNS, CDR2 SASEGT. The CDR3 has 18 amino acids. Trimming stripped 10 bases from V and 7 bases from J, with 29 bases between. The CDR3 loop is CATLTDVRGQVGNSPLHF. The CDR3 DNA is TGTGCCACCCTAACAGACGTCAGGGGACAAGTCGGAAATTCACCCCTCCACTTT.

The J gene is TRBJ1-3, the V gene TRBV15; D may be TRBD1 (6 bases). Trimming pared 0 bases from V and 6 bases from J, leaving 12 bases between. The CDR3 extends over 15 amino acids. Germline CDR1 LNHNV, CDR2 YYDKDF (reference sequence). The CDR3 sequence is CATSRDGTLLNTIYF. CDR3 nucleotide sequence: TGTGCCACCAGCAGAGATGGGACACTATTAAACACCATATATTTT.

The chain has TRBV4-3 and TRBJ2-3; D may be TRBD2 (6 bases). Germline V gives CDR1 LGHNA, CDR2 YSLEER. V was clipped by 1 base and J by 0 bases, with 17 bases between them. The CDR3 consists of 18 residues. In nucleotides, the CDR3 is TGCGCCAGCAGCCAAGGACCACTAGCCCAAACTAGCACAGATACGCAGTATTTT. Its translation: CASSQGPLAQTSTDTQYF.

In its sample, this clonotype was seen a few times. The chain is built from TRBV29-1 and TRBJ2-1, with D possibly matching TRBD2 (7 bases). The germline V and J ends were trimmed by 7 bases and 2 bases, with 18 bases remaining between them. This CDR3 region has 15 residues. CDR1 and CDR2 from the germline V gene are SQVTM and ANQGSEA. The CDR3 here is CSAGLGGGPYNEQFF. In DNA form, the CDR3 reads TGCAGCGCTGGTCTTGGGGGGGGGCCCTACAATGAGCAGTTCTTC.

This clonotype has a handful of counts. The chain carries TRBV9 and TRBJ1-6; 7 bases line up with TRBD1. The ends lost 4 bases at V and 6 bases at J; junction bases unmatched: 16. The germline V gene has CDR1 SGDLS and CDR2 YYNGEE. This CDR3 contains 18 residues. The CDR3 spells CASSSLGEGAPRNSPLHF. The CDR3 bases are TGTGCCAGCAGCTCCCTCGGGGAGGGGGCGCCCCGTAATTCACCCCTCCACTTT.

As for this clonotype: Relative to the germline gene, one junction end is altered; a read error may explain this. This chain links TRBV20-1 with TRBJ1-2, with D unclear. Germline CDR1 reads DFQATT; CDR2 reads SNEGSKA (reference sequence). This CDR3 has 14 residues. CDR3 in amino acids: CSVRPQLGNYGYTF. The CDR3 DNA reads as TGCAGTGTTAGACCTCAGTTGGGGAACTATGGCTACACCTTC.

This clonotype has only a few counts. V usage is TRBV7-3 and J usage is TRBJ2-1; possible D gene TRBD2, 5 bases. V was clipped by 0 bases and J by 2 bases, with 14 bases between them. CDR3 length: 17 amino acids. Per germline, CDR1 SGHTA and CDR2 FQGTGA. The chain's CDR3 is CASSLTSRGTAYNEQFF. CDR3 in DNA: TGTGCCAGCAGCTTAACGTCCCGGGGTACTGCCTACAATGAGCAGTTCTTC.

The gene calls are TRBV7-2 and TRBJ1-2; TRBD1 matches 10 bases. Germline CDR1 reads SGHTA; CDR2 reads FQGNSA. Trimming took 5 bases from V and 3 from J; bases not matched to a gene: 6. The CDR3 contains 15 residues. The CDR3 here is CASSAWDRGYYGYTF. DNA of the CDR3: TGTGCCAGCAGCGCCTGGGACAGGGGTTACTATGGCTACACCTTC.

The rearrangement joins TRBV12-3 or TRBV12-4 to TRBJ1-1; 7 bases line up with TRBD1. There are 12 residues in the CDR3. The V segment lost 8 bases and the J segment 6 bases; nucleotides outside the gene matches: 6. The CDR3 sequence: CASSTGRAEAFF. The CDR3, as DNA: TGTGCCAGCTCGACAGGGAGAGCTGAAGCTTTCTTT.

The V call is TRBV27, the J call TRBJ2-4; tentative D call: TRBD1 (5 bases). Between the trimmed V and J ends, which lost 5 bases and 5 bases, there was a span of 13 bases. CDR1 is MNHEY, CDR2 SMNVEV, per germline (reference sequence). CDR3 length: 14 residues. The DNA for the CDR3 is TGTGCCAGCAGTCTTAAGGGGTACCAAAACATTCAGTACTTC. This encodes CASSLKGYQNIQYF.

A word on this clonotype: This sequence may be a read error, since a much larger clone differs from it by one base. This chain links TRBV6-8 with TRBJ2-5; unclear D gene. Trimming left V 4 bases short and J 5 bases short, with 14 bases between. The CDR3 runs to 14 residues. The germline CDR1 and CDR2 sequences are MNHGY and SAAAGT. CDR3 in DNA: TGTGCCAGCAGTTGCTCGTTAGTACAGGAGACCCAGTACTTC. It specifies CASSCSLVQETQYF.

The chain joins TRBV27 to TRBJ2-7; D could derive from TRBD1 or TRBD2 (5 bases each). The V end was cut by 4 bases, the J end by 3 bases, with 19 bases between. The length of the CDR3 is 16 residues. CDR1 is MNHEY, CDR2 SMNVEV, per germline (reference sequence). The DNA of the CDR3 is TGTGCCAGCAGTTCGAGAACCGGGACGGTCAACTACGAGCAGTACTTC. This gives the protein CASSSRTGTVNYEQYF.

This clonotype has a count of ten or more. The V call is TRBV6-2 or TRBV6-3, the J call TRBJ2-7; D gene unclear. CDR3 size: 12 residues. Germline assignment: CDR1 MNHEY and CDR2 SVGEGT. Trimming removed 2 bases from V and 6 bases from J, with 8 bases in between. This CDR3 reads CASSYLLTEQYF. In DNA, the CDR3 is TGTGCCAGCAGTTACCTCCTTACCGAGCAGTACTTC.

This clonotype has only a few counts. The chain carries TRBV27 and TRBJ2-1; TRBD1 agrees at 9 bases. V was pared by 4 bases and J by 2 bases, with 6 bases of the junction left unmatched. Germline CDR1 is MNHEY and CDR2 is SMNVEV (reference sequence). This CDR3 is 16 amino acids long. DNA for the CDR3: TGTGCCAGCAGTTCCCCGCGGACAGGGGCCTACAATGAGCAGTTCTTC. Encoded protein: CASSSPRTGAYNEQFF.

This clonotype was recorded at least ten times. The chain is built from TRBV20-1 and TRBJ2-5; 7 nucleotides align to TRBD1. CDR1 is DFQATT and CDR2 is SNEGSKA in the germline V gene (reference sequence). Trimming cost V 2 bases and J 1 base; bases outside gene matches: 1. This CDR3 has 13 residues. The CDR3 DNA sequence: TGCAGTGCTAGAAGGGGGCCCCAAGAGACCCAGTACTTC. It translates to CSARRGPQETQYF.

The V and J genes are TRBV5-1 and TRBJ2-7; D possibly corresponds to TRBD1 (5 bases). CDR3 size: 15 residues. The germline V gene encodes CDR1 SGHRS and CDR2 YFSETQ. V lost 1 base to trimming and J lost 1 base, with 12 bases between them. The CDR3 DNA reads as TGCGCCAGCAGCTTGTCCCCAGGGAAATCCTACGAGCAGTACTTC. It encodes CASSLSPGKSYEQYF.

This clonotype has only one observation. Written as DNA, the CDR3 is TGTGCCAGCAGCCAAGCCGGACAGGGCCCCTATGGCTACACCTTC. It encodes CASSQAGQGPYGYTF. The J gene is TRBJ1-2, the V gene TRBV14; TRBD1 matches at 8 bases. V trimming: 1 base; J trimming: 4 bases; junction bases outside the gene matches: 5. This CDR3 has 15 residues. In germline, CDR1 is SGHDN, CDR2 FVKESK.